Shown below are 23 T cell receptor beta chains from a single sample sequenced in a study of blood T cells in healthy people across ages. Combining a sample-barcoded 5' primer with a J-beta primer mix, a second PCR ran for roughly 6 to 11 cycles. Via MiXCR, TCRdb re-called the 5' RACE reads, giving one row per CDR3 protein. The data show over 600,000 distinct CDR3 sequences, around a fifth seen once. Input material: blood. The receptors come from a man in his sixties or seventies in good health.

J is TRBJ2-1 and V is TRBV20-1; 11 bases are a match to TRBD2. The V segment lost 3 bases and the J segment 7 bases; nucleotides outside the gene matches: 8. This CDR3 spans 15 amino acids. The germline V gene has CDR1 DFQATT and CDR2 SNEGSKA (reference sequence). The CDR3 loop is CSASHLAGGRNEQFF. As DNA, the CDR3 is TGCAGTGCTAGCCATCTAGCGGGAGGTAGGAATGAGCAGTTCTTC.

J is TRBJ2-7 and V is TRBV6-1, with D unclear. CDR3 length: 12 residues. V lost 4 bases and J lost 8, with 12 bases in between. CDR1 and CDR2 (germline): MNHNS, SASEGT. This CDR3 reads CASSVPLSQQYF. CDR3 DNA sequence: TGTGCCAGCAGTGTTCCCCTCTCTCAGCAGTACTTC.

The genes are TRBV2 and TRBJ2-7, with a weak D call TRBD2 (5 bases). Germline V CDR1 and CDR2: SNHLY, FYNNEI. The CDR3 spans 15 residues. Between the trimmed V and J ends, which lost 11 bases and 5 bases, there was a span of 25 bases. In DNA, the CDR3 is TGTGCCTGCGAAAAGGGTCGGGTACAGACTAACGAGCAGTACTTC. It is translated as CACEKGRVQTNEQYF.

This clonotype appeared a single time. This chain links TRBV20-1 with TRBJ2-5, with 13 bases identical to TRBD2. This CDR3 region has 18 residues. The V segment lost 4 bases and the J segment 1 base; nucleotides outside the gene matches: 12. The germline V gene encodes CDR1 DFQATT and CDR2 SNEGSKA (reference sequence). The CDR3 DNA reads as TGCAGTGCTAAGAAAACGGGACTAGCGGGGATACTCCAAGAGACCCAGTACTTC. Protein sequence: CSAKKTGLAGILQETQYF.

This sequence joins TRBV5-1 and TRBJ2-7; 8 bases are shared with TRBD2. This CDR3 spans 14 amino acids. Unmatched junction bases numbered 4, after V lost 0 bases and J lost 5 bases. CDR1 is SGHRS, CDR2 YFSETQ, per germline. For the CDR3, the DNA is TGCGCCAGCAGCTTGGGCGGGAGGTACGACGAGCAGTACTTC. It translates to CASSLGGRYDEQYF.

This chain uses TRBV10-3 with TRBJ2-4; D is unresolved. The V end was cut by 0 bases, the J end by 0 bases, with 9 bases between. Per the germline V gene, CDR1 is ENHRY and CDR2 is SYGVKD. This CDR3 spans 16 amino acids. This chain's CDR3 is CAISESSALAKNIQYF. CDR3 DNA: TGTGCCATCAGTGAGTCCTCTGCCCTAGCCAAAAACATTCAGTACTTC.

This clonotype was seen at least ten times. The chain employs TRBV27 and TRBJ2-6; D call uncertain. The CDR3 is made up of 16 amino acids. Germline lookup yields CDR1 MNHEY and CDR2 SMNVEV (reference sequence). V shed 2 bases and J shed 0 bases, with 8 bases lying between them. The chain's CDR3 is CASSLVGASGANVLTF. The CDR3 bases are TGTGCCAGCAGTTTAGTCGGTGCCTCTGGGGCCAACGTCCTGACTTTC.

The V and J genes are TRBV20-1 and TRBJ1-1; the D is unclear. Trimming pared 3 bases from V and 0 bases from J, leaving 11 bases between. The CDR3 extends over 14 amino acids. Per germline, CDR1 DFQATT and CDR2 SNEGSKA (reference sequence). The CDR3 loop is CSASLEGLNTEAFF. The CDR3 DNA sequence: TGCAGTGCTAGCCTTGAGGGCCTGAACACTGAAGCTTTCTTT.

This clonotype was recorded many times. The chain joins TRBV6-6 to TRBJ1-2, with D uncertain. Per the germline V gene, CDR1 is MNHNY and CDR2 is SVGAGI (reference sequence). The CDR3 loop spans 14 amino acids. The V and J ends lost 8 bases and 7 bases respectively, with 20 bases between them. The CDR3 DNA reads TGTGCCAGCCTATCTATGACACCGTTCTTTGGCTACACCTTC. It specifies CASLSMTPFFGYTF.

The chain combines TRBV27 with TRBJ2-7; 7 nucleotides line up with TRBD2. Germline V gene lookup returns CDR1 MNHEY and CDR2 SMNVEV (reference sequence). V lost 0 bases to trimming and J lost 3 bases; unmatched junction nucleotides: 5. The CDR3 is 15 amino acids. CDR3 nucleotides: TGTGCCAGCAGTTTATCTCCTAGCGGAGACTACGAGCAGTACTTC. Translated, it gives CASSLSPSGDYEQYF.

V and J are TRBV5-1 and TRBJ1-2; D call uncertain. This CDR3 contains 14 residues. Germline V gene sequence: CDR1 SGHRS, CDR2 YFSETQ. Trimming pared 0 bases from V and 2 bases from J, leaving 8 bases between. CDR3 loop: CASSLDDGNYGYTF. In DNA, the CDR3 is TGCGCCAGCAGCTTGGACGACGGAAACTATGGCTACACCTTC. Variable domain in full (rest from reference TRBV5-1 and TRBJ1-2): KAGVTQTPRYLIKTRGQQVTLSCSPISGHRSVSWYQQTPGQGLQFLFEYFSETQRNKGNFPGRFSGRQFSNSRSEMNVSTLELGDSALYLCASSLDDGNYGYTFGSGTRLTVV.

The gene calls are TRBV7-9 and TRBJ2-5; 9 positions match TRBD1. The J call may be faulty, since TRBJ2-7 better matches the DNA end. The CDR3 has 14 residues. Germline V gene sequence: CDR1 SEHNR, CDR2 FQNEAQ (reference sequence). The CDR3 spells CASSPTAGQGEQYF. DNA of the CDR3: TGTGCCAGCAGCCCTACAGCGGGACAGGGCGAGCAGTACTTC.

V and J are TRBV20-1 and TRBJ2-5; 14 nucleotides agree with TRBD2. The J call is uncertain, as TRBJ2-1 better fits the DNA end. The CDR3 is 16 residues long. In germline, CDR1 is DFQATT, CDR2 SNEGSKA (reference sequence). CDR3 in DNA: TGCAGTGCTAGATGGGGTTTGGGACTAGCGGGGGATGAGCAGTTCTTC. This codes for CSARWGLGLAGDEQFF.

CDR3 in DNA: TGCAGTGCTAGAGATTGGGGAGCGGGAGGTGGGGACCCCAAAAACATTCAGTACTTC. Amino acids: CSARDWGAGGGDPKNIQYF. This chain connects TRBV20-1 to TRBJ2-4; 9 bases fit TRBD2. The CDR3 spans 19 residues. With 0 bases clipped from V and 2 bases from J, the junction kept 14 bases outside the gene matches. Germline values: CDR1 DFQATT, CDR2 SNEGSKA (reference sequence).

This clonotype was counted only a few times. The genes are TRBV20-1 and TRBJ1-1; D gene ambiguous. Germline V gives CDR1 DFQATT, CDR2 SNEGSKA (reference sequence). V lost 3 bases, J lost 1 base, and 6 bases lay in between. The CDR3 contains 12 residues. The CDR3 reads CSARMANTEAFF. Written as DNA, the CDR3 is TGCAGTGCTAGGATGGCGAACACTGAAGCTTTCTTT.

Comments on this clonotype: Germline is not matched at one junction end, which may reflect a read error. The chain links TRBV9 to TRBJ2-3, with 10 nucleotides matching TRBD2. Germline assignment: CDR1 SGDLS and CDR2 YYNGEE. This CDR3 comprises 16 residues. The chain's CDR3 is CASSLPRSGGTGTQYF. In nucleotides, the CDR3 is TGTGCCAGCAGCCTACCGCGTAGCGGGGGGACAGGTACGCAGTATTTT.

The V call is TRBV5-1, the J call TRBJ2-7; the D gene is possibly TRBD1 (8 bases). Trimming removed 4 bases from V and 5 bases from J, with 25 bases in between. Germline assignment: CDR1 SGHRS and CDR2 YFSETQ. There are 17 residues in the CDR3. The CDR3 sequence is CASSRQGNQRDGNEQYF. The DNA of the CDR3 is TGCGCCAGCAGCCGACAGGGGAACCAGCGGGATGGGAACGAGCAGTACTTC.

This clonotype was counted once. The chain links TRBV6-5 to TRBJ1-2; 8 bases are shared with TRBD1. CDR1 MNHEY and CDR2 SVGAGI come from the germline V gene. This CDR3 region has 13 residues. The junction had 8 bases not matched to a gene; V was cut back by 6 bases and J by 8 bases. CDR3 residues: CASSVRGRGGYTF. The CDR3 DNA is TGTGCCAGCAGCGTCAGGGGGCGAGGAGGCTACACCTTC.

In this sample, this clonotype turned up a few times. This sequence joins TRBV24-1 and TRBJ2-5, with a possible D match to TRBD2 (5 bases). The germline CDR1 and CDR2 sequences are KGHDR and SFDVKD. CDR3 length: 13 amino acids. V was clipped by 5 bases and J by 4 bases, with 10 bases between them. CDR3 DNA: TGTGCCACCAGTGCGGGCGGACTAGAGACCCAGTACTTC. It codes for CATSAGGLETQYF.

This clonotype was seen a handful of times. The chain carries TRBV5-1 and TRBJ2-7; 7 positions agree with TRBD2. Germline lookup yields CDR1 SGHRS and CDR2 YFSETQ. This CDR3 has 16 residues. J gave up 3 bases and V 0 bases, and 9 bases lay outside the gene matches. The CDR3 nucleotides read TGCGCCAGCAGCTTGGGTTTACGAGCGGGAAACTACGAGCAGTACTTC. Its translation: CASSLGLRAGNYEQYF.

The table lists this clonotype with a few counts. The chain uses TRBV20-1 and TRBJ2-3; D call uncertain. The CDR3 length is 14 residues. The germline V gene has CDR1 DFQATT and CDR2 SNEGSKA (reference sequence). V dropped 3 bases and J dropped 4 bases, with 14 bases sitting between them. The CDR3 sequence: CSASGPPVADTQYF. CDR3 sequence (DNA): TGCAGTGCTAGCGGGCCTCCGGTGGCAGATACGCAGTATTTT.

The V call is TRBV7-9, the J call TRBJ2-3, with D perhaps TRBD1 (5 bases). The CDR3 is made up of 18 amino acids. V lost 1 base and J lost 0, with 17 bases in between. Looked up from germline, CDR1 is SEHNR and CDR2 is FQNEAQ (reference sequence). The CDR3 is CASSLEGYYGTSTDTQYF. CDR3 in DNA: TGTGCCAGCAGCTTAGAGGGGTACTATGGCACTAGCACAGATACGCAGTATTTT.

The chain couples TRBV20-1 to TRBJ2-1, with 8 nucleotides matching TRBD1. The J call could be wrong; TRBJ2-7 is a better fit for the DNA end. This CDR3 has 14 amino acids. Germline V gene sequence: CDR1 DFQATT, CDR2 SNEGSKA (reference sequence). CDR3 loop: CSARDRQGLNEQYF. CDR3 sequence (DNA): TGCAGTGCTAGAGATAGACAGGGGCTCAACGAGCAGTACTTC.